The 12 T cell receptor beta chains presented below share a single source sample, sequenced in a study of T cells in Graves' hyperthyroidism and ophthalmopathy. RNA transcripts provided the source from which TCR beta CDR3 regions were amplified. TCR CDR3 regions were first amplified by RT-PCR with HTBI primers. TCRdb independently ran MiXCR on the multiplex PCR reads; one entry per CDR3 protein. The table includes approximately 400,000 distinct CDR3 sequences, 20% to 25% detected once. The sample comprised blood. These receptors originate from a man between 50 and 59 years old with Graves' hyperthyroidism.

In this sample, this clonotype turned up many times. The gene calls are TRBV9 and TRBJ2-3; TRBD2 matches 7 bases. V shed 3 bases, J shed 2 bases, and the junction held 9 bases outside the gene matches. From germline, CDR1 is SGDLS and CDR2 YYNGEE. The CDR3 totals 16 residues. CDR3 in amino acids: CASSGISGTTTDTQYF. The CDR3 nucleotides read TGTGCCAGCAGCGGAATAAGCGGGACCACCACAGATACGCAGTATTTT.

This clonotype was found a few times. The chain has TRBV7-9 and TRBJ2-3, with D possibly being TRBD1 or TRBD2 (5 bases each). This CDR3 is 20 amino acids long. V was shortened by 5 bases and J by 0 bases, with 27 bases between the two germline ends. Germline CDR1 SEHNR, CDR2 FQNEAQ (reference sequence). The CDR3 spells CASSGPPGPPPSPSTDTQYF. Here the CDR3 DNA reads TGTGCCAGCAGCGGGCCCCCGGGACCCCCTCCTTCCCCTAGCACAGATACGCAGTATTTT.

This clonotype was observed a handful of times. This rearrangement joins TRBV11-2 to TRBJ2-3; TRBD2 is a possible D gene (6 bases). V dropped 2 bases and J dropped 8 bases, with 14 bases sitting between them. This CDR3 has 14 amino acids. Germline-derived CDR1 and CDR2 are SGHAT and FQNNGV. This chain's CDR3 is CASSLNPEAGTQYF. Here the CDR3 DNA reads TGTGCCAGCAGCTTAAATCCAGAAGCGGGTACGCAGTATTTT.

This chain uses TRBV7-2 with TRBJ2-1; a weak D match, TRBD2 (5 bases). Germline V gives CDR1 SGHTA, CDR2 FQGNSA. The CDR3 covers 15 residues. With 1 base removed from V and 5 bases from J, the gap between germline ends came to 12 bases. For the CDR3, the DNA is TGTGCCAGCAGCTTAGTCGGGCCGGGGAACAATGAGCAGTTCTTC. It encodes CASSLVGPGNNEQFF.

CDR3 nucleotides: TGTGCCAGCATGGAGCGGGAGGGGTACGAGCAGTACTTC. It encodes CASMEREGYEQYF. The rearrangement uses TRBV28 and TRBJ2-7; TRBD2 agrees at 10 bases. The CDR3 has 13 amino acids. CDR1 and CDR2 from the germline V gene are MDHEN and SYDVKM. V lost 7 bases and J lost 4; bases outside the gene matches: 4.

This clonotype turned up a few times. Germline and junction disagree at one end, which may indicate a read error. V gene TRBV20-1 combines with J gene TRBJ2-1, with TRBD2 identical over 9 bases. CDR3 length: 16 residues. Germline-derived CDR1 and CDR2 are DFQATT and SNEGSKA (reference sequence). CDR3: CNARRSGLADYNEQFF. CDR3 nucleotide sequence: TGCAATGCTAGACGATCGGGACTAGCAGATTACAATGAGCAGTTCTTC.

The V and J genes are TRBV20-1 and TRBJ1-2; weak D call: TRBD1 (6 bases). CDR3 length equals 13 residues. Germline V gives CDR1 DFQATT, CDR2 SNEGSKA (reference sequence). Trimming shortened V by 6 bases and J by 4 bases, and 15 bases separated the two germline ends. The CDR3 loop is CSAVQGPGYGYTF. CDR3 bases: TGCAGTGCGGTCCAGGGGCCTGGCTATGGCTACACCTTC.

This clonotype was seen only a few times. The rearrangement uses TRBV6-1 and TRBJ2-1, with D perhaps given as TRBD1 or TRBD2 (6 bases each). This CDR3 comprises 13 residues. CDR1 and CDR2 from the germline V gene are MNHNS and SASEGT. The V end lost 5 bases, the J end lost 8 bases, and 13 bases lay between the germline ends. CDR3 nucleotides: TGTGCCAGCAGTTTAAACAGGGACTATGAGCAGTTCTTC. Translating it yields CASSLNRDYEQFF.

This clonotype showed up just a few times. The V gene is TRBV7-6, the J gene TRBJ2-5, with unresolved D. The length of the CDR3 is 15 residues. V dropped 0 bases and J dropped 1 base, with 9 bases sitting between them. Germline values: CDR1 SGHVS, CDR2 FNYEAQ. CDR3: CASSLAGSLQETQYF. As DNA, the CDR3 is TGTGCCAGCAGCTTAGCGGGGTCCCTCCAAGAGACCCAGTACTTC.

The V gene is TRBV7-2, the J gene TRBJ2-7; TRBD2 matches at 9 bases. V shed 8 bases and J 4 bases; nucleotides not matched to a gene: 6. This CDR3 has 13 amino acids. The V gene's germline CDR1 is SGHTA and CDR2 FQGNSA. The CDR3 nucleotides read TGTGCCAGCGCCGAGACTAGCGGATACGAGCAGTACTTC. Translation gives CASAETSGYEQYF.

For the CDR3, the DNA is TGTGCCAGCAGCTCGCAGCTTGTTCCATCGGGAAACCCCTTGGGTGAGCAGTTCTTC. This codes for CASSSQLVPSGNPLGEQFF. The chain combines TRBV5-6 with TRBJ2-1, with a possible D match to TRBD2 (5 bases). V was clipped by 3 bases and J by 9 bases, with 31 bases between them. The germline V gene has CDR1 SGHDT and CDR2 YYEEEE. This CDR3 spans 19 amino acids.

The V call is TRBV19, the J call TRBJ2-7; 10 bases are shared with TRBD2. The junction had 8 bases not matched to a gene; V was cut back by 3 bases and J by 3 bases. This CDR3 is built from 16 residues. Germline-derived CDR1 and CDR2 are LNHDA and SQIVND (reference sequence). CDR3 nucleotides: TGTGCCAGTAGTATTTGGGCTAGCGGGGGAGACTACGAGCAGTACTTC. Encoded protein: CASSIWASGGDYEQYF.